This T cell receptor beta chain was captured by sequencing in a study of cytomegalovirus exposure and HLA in healthy donors. Study summary: Around 89 million unique TCRs from HLA-typed donors made up an early data release.

Study-wide points: Later analysis identified a missense DCLRE1C variant that was linked to TCR beta V- and J-gene trimming. Presence/absence analyses took donor sequencing depth as roughly uniform.

A word on this clone: The antigen remains undetermined. The sample holds other DNA sequences that translate to the same CDR3.

The CDR3 consists of 14 residues. CDR1 is MNHNY and CDR2 is SVGAGI in the germline V gene (reference sequence). The germline V and J ends were trimmed by 1 base and 5 bases, with 12 bases remaining between them. PCR employed 60 Vbeta and 13 Jbeta primers. Sequenced by immunoSEQ multiplex PCR; TCRdb stores in-frame clones only, minus some. The table lists about 190,000 clones, roughly 81% of them singletons. This chain joins TRBV6-6 and TRBJ2-7; D gene unclear. The source is a woman in her 30s in good health and CMV-seropositive. The specimen sequenced was PBMCs. The CDR3: CASSYLAISHEQYF. The CDR3 DNA is TGTGCCAGCAGTTACTTAGCAATCTCGCACGAGCAGTACTTC.